The 24 T cell receptor beta chains below were found in one sample sequenced in a study of blood T cell repertoires in COVID-19. Sequencing was performed with immunoSEQ multiplex PCR; in TCRdb, only in-frame clones are kept and a portion is missing. The sample carries over 300,000 clones, around 85% recorded once. The sample taken for sequencing was PBMCs or T cells enriched from blood (not recorded which). Every receptor here comes from a man aged 25-45 years who had recovered from COVID-19.

This chain joins TRBV11-2 and TRBJ2-1, with a weak D call TRBD1 (6 bases). Germline CDR1 SGHAT, CDR2 FQNNGV. This CDR3 is 12 amino acids long. The V end was cut by 5 bases, the J end by 5 bases, with 7 bases between. CDR3 DNA sequence: TGTGCCAGCAGCGGGGGCCACAATGAGCAGTTCTTC. It translates to CASSGGHNEQFF.

The V gene is TRBV10-3, the J gene TRBJ2-1; tentative D call: TRBD2 (6 bases). Germline lookup yields CDR1 ENHRY and CDR2 SYGVKD. The germline V and J ends were trimmed by 2 bases and 3 bases, with 11 bases remaining between them. This CDR3 contains 15 residues. CDR3 DNA: TGTGCCATCAGTGAGATTGGGGGGAACTACAATGAGCAGTTCTTC. It translates to CAISEIGGNYNEQFF.

V usage is TRBV2 and J usage is TRBJ1-1; D is unresolved. V lost 5 bases and J 0 bases, leaving 7 bases between the germline ends. The CDR3 has 13 residues. The germline V gene has CDR1 SNHLY and CDR2 FYNNEI. The CDR3 DNA follows: TGTGCCAGCAGTCAGTATATGAACACTGAAGCTTTCTTT. As protein: CASSQYMNTEAFF. The full variable domain, with the rest looked up from reference TRBV2 and TRBJ1-1, is EPEVTQTPSHQVTQMGQEVILRCVPISNHLYFYWYRQILGQKVEFLVSFYNNEISEKSEIFDDQFSVERPDGSNFTLKIRSTKLEDSAMYFCASSQYMNTEAFFGQGTRLTVV.

This clone is a singleton in its sample. CDR3 nucleotides: TGTGCCAGCAGTGCAGGGGCAGATACGCAGTATTTT. Its protein product is CASSAGADTQYF. The chain is built from TRBV2 and TRBJ2-3; perhaps TRBD1 as D (6 bases). The CDR3 loop spans 12 amino acids. Per the germline V gene, CDR1 is SNHLY and CDR2 is FYNNEI. V lost 4 bases, J lost 4 bases, and 6 bases lay in between.

This clone showed up just once. A read error may account for a junction end that differs from germline. The chain has TRBV7-7 and TRBJ1-4, with 9 bases identical to TRBD1. This CDR3 has 13 residues. Germline V gene data show CDR1 as SSHAT and CDR2 as FNYEAQ (reference sequence). The CDR3 protein is CASSMGQGEKLFF. The DNA of the CDR3 is TGTGCTAGCAGCATGGGACAGGGCGAAAAACTGTTTTTT. The full variable domain, its missing parts supplied by reference TRBV7-7 and TRBJ1-4, is GAGVSQSPRYKVTKRGQDVTLRCDPISSHATLYWYQQALGQGPEFLTYFNYEAQPDKSGLPSDRFSAERPEGSISTLTIQRTEQRDSAMYRCASSMGQGEKLFFGSGTQLSVL.

The genes are TRBV7-6 and TRBJ1-5; maybe TRBD1 (5 bases). CDR1 and CDR2 from the germline V gene are SGHVS and FNYEAQ. This CDR3 has 16 amino acids. V was pared by 5 bases and J by 0 bases, with 14 bases between. The CDR3 spells CASSPWGGSSNQPQHF. CDR3 nucleotide sequence: TGTGCCAGCAGCCCCTGGGGGGGGAGTAGCAATCAGCCCCAGCATTTT. Drawing the rest from reference TRBV7-6 and TRBJ1-5, the complete variable domain is GAGVSQSPRYKVTKRGQDVALRCDPISGHVSLYWYRQALGQGPEFLTYFNYEAQQDKSGLPNDRFSAERPEGSISTLTIQRTEQRDSAMYRCASSPWGGSSNQPQHFGDGTRLSIL.

CDR3 loop: CASSLSPGTGGYGYTF. CDR3 sequence (DNA): TGTGCCAGCAGTTTATCACCAGGGACAGGGGGGTATGGCTACACCTTC. The rearrangement links TRBV27 to TRBJ1-2; 11 bases are a match to TRBD1. The ends lost 0 bases at V and 5 bases at J; junction bases unmatched: 5. CDR1 is MNHEY, CDR2 SMNVEV, per germline (reference sequence). The CDR3 is made up of 16 amino acids.

The chain joins TRBV10-3 to TRBJ2-1; maybe TRBD2 (6 bases). The germline V gene has CDR1 ENHRY and CDR2 SYGVKD. The CDR3 totals 16 residues. The ends were cut back, 6 bases at V and 0 bases at J, with 15 bases in the middle. CDR3 in DNA: TGTGCCATCAGCGAACTAGCCCTGAGCTCCTACAATGAGCAGTTCTTC. Translating gives CAISELALSSYNEQFF.

The V call is TRBV7-8, the J call TRBJ1-1; TRBD1 agrees at 8 bases. CDR1 and CDR2 from the germline V gene are SGHVS and FQNEAQ. V dropped 4 bases and J dropped 3; count of bases not matched to a gene: 13. The CDR3 runs 17 residues. The CDR3: CASSWNPGQGGDTEAFF. The DNA of the CDR3 is TGTGCCAGCAGCTGGAATCCCGGACAGGGAGGTGACACTGAAGCTTTCTTT.

This chain uses TRBV5-6 with TRBJ1-1, with 9 positions matching TRBD1. Trimming took 4 bases from V and 4 from J; bases not matched to a gene: 8. Germline CDR1 reads SGHDT; CDR2 reads YYEEEE. The CDR3 runs to 15 residues. CDR3 bases: TGTGCCAGCAGCCCCATTCCGACAGGGGGCACTGAAGCTTTCTTT. Translating gives CASSPIPTGGTEAFF.

This sequence joins TRBV6-2 or TRBV6-3 and TRBJ1-5; a possible D gene is TRBD1 (5 bases). Germline CDR1 and CDR2: MNHEY and SVGEGT. The ends were cut back, 6 bases at V and 4 bases at J, with 22 bases in the middle. There are 17 residues in the CDR3. This CDR3 is CASSQTLSGRVNQPQHF. The CDR3 coding sequence is TGTGCCAGCAGCCAAACCCTATCCGGCAGGGTAAATCAGCCCCAGCATTTT.

The J gene is TRBJ2-7, the V gene TRBV10-3, with 11 bases matching TRBD1. Germline V gene sequence: CDR1 ENHRY, CDR2 SYGVKD. V dropped 0 bases and J dropped 4; count of bases not matched to a gene: 2. This CDR3 region has 15 residues. The DNA for the CDR3 is TGTGCCATCAGTGAGTCTTGGGACAGGGGGTACGAGCAGTACTTC. This encodes CAISESWDRGYEQYF.

Here the CDR3 reads CAWNRQLSTEAFF. The DNA for the CDR3 is TGTGCCTGGAACAGACAGCTCAGCACTGAAGCTTTCTTT. The chain has TRBV30 and TRBJ1-1; D possibly corresponds to TRBD1 (5 bases). Per germline, CDR1 GTSNPN and CDR2 SVGIG (reference sequence). Trimming pared 4 bases from V and 4 bases from J, leaving 13 bases between. The CDR3 loop spans 13 amino acids.

The V call is TRBV7-3, the J call TRBJ2-1; D is possibly TRBD2 (5 bases). Per the germline V gene, CDR1 is SGHTA and CDR2 is FQGTGA. The V end lost 5 bases, the J end lost 10 bases, and 15 bases lay between the germline ends. The CDR3 loop spans 13 amino acids. The CDR3, as DNA: TGTGCCAGCAGCCGGTCGGGGATTGAGGAGCAGTTCTTC. Translating gives CASSRSGIEEQFF.

The V call is TRBV3-1 (or the pseudogene TRBV3-2), the J call TRBJ2-3; 12 bases agree with TRBD2. J was trimmed by 6 bases and V by 4 bases; bases with no gene match: 11. The germline V gene encodes CDR1 LGHDT and CDR2 YNNKEL (reference sequence). CDR3 length equals 17 residues. The CDR3 loop is CASSPRASGGGMDTQYF. For the CDR3, the DNA is TGTGCCAGCAGCCCGAGAGCTAGCGGGGGGGGTATGGATACGCAGTATTTT.

The gene calls are TRBV7-2 and TRBJ1-1; D remains ambiguous. Germline V gene lookup returns CDR1 SGHTA and CDR2 FQGNSA. This CDR3 contains 15 residues. V was clipped by 1 base and J by 0 bases, with 9 bases between them. The CDR3 region is CASSLGGNLNTEAFF. In DNA form, the CDR3 reads TGTGCCAGCAGCTTAGGAGGGAACCTGAACACTGAAGCTTTCTTT.

In this sample, this clone turned up a few times. In the same sample, other DNA sequences code for this CDR3. V usage is TRBV5-1 and J usage is TRBJ2-1; D is perhaps TRBD1 (6 bases). V lost 0 bases, J lost 2 bases, and 9 bases lay in between. CDR3 length: 15 amino acids. Germline CDR1 and CDR2: SGHRS and YFSETQ. The CDR3 here is CASSLVEGAYNEQFF. The CDR3 bases are TGCGCCAGCAGCTTGGTAGAGGGGGCCTACAATGAGCAGTTCTTC.

This rearrangement joins TRBV20-1 to TRBJ2-5; tentatively, D is TRBD2 (6 bases). There are 15 residues in the CDR3. Looked up from germline, CDR1 is DFQATT and CDR2 is SNEGSKA (reference sequence). The V end was cut by 3 bases, the J end by 3 bases, with 17 bases between. The DNA of the CDR3 is TGCAGTGCTAGTTCTATAGCGGCGAAAGAAGAGACCCAGTACTTC. This codes for CSASSIAAKEETQYF.

The rearrangement links TRBV5-4 to TRBJ1-1; TRBD1 aligns across 8 bases. The germline V gene encodes CDR1 SGHNT and CDR2 YYREEE (reference sequence). This CDR3 region has 15 residues. V lost 3 bases to trimming and J lost 4 bases; unmatched junction nucleotides: 8. In nucleotides, the CDR3 is TGTGCCAGCAGCTCGTACCAGGGGGCGGCCACTGAAGCTTTCTTT. Translating it yields CASSSYQGAATEAFF. Using reference TRBV5-4 and TRBJ1-1 for the parts outside the CDR3, the full variable domain is ETGVTQSPTHLIKTRGQQVTLRCSSQSGHNTVSWYQQALGQGPQFIFQYYREEENGRGNFPPRFSGLQFPNYSSELNVNALELDDSALYLCASSSYQGAATEAFFGQGTRLTVV.

This chain connects TRBV4-1 to TRBJ1-4, with 7 bases lining up with TRBD1. CDR1 is MGHRA and CDR2 is YSYEKL in the germline V gene. The CDR3 totals 14 residues. The ends lost 4 bases at V and 10 bases at J; junction bases unmatched: 9. CDR3 region: CASSLDREAVKLFF. CDR3 bases: TGCGCCAGCAGCCTTGACAGGGAGGCCGTAAAACTGTTTTTT.

The chain uses TRBV5-1 and TRBJ1-1; 11 bases are shared with TRBD1. This CDR3 contains 14 residues. Per germline, CDR1 SGHRS and CDR2 YFSETQ. V trimming: 4 bases; J trimming: 11 bases; junction bases outside the gene matches: 10. The CDR3 is CASSEGDRGYAAFF. The CDR3 region has the DNA TGCGCCAGCAGCGAAGGGGACAGGGGGTACGCGGCTTTCTTT.

The chain combines TRBV7-3 with TRBJ2-5; 9 positions match TRBD2. J lost 7 bases, V lost 1 base, and 7 bases had no gene match. The CDR3 totals 15 residues. Germline V gene data show CDR1 as SGHTA and CDR2 as FQGTGA. The CDR3 nucleotides read TGTGCCAGCAGCTTAAACCCTAGCGGGGTTGGGACCCAGTACTTC. Its protein product is CASSLNPSGVGTQYF.

The chain joins TRBV7-8 to TRBJ2-4, with D tentatively TRBD1 (5 bases). With 5 bases removed from V and 0 bases from J, the gap between germline ends came to 17 bases. The CDR3 contains 17 residues. The germline V gene encodes CDR1 SGHVS and CDR2 FQNEAQ. This chain's CDR3 is CASSPIQGNRAKNIQYF. Here the CDR3 DNA reads TGTGCCAGCAGCCCAATTCAGGGTAACCGAGCCAAAAACATTCAGTACTTC.

The rearrangement joins TRBV9 to TRBJ1-3, with no clear D. The CDR3 spans 14 residues. Germline V gives CDR1 SGDLS, CDR2 YYNGEE. Trimming removed 0 bases from V and 4 bases from J, with 8 bases in between. CDR3 sequence (DNA): TGTGCCAGCAGCGTAGTAGCGGGCGGAAACACCATATATTTT. The encoded protein is CASSVVAGGNTIYF.